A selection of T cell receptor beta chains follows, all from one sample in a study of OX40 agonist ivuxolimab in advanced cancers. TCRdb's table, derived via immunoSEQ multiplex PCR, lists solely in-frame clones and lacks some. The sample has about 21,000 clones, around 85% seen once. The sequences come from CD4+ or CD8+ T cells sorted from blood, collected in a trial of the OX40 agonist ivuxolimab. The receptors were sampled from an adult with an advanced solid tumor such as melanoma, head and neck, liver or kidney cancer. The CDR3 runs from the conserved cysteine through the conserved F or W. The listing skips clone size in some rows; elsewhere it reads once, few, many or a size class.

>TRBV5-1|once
CASQGSSYEQYF
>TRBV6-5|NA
CASSVRDVSSYEQYF
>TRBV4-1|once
CASSPNELETQYF
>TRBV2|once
CASSELNYNEQFF
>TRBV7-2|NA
CASSPMTPETQYF
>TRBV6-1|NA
CASGSGPTYEQYF
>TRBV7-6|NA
CASSLAAGQGDYGYTF
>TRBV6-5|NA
CASSPGTTTGELFF
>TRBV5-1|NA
CASSLRGPPQPYGYTF
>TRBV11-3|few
CASSSPDRDRGSNEQFF
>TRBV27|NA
CASSFAGASTDTQYF
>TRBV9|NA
CASSVRESGELFF
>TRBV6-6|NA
CASSGPGVYGYTF
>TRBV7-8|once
CASSLDPSGGWSNYGYTF
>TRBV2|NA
CASKRQGAYNEQFF
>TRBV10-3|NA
CAISEGGYTEAFF
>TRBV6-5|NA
CASHISDSVGYTF
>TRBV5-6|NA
CASSSWALGQGNGYTF
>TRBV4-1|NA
CASSQEVSGSSYEQYF
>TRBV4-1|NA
CASSSLTGETYEQYF
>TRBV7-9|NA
CASSTGTSEAFF
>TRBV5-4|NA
CASSLDFEQFF
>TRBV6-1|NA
CASSVSESSYNEQFF
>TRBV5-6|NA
CASRPWGTPPETQYF
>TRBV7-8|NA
CASSLGSGSEQFF